Reported below is one TCR beta chain. Its specificity is unknown. Assay used: immunoSEQ multiplex PCR; TCRdb lists only in-frame clones, some missing. The sample contains 55,000 to 65,000 clones, almost 95% of which appear only once. This sample is part of a study of graft-versus-host responses after intestinal transplantation. This CDR3 has 13 residues. The ends were cut back, 4 bases at V and 4 bases at J, with 9 bases in the middle. CDR1 SGHDT and CDR2 YYEEEE come from the germline V gene. Findings and limits, study-wide: Some GvH clones were seen earlier in gut or blood, suggesting intestinal origin.

The V gene is TRBV5-6, the J gene TRBJ1-5; unclear D gene. The origin of this receptor is a human donor who was the organ donor for an intestinal transplant. This specimen was unstimulated CD4+ T cells sorted from spleen or lymph node cells, taken before transplant. In nucleotides, the CDR3 is TGTGCCAGCAGCCTTTCACGAAATCAGCCCCAGCATTTT. It specifies CASSLSRNQPQHF.